Listed below are T cell receptor beta chains from one sample, sequenced in a study of CD8 T cells in Susac syndrome. TCRdb redid the calling of the immunoSEQ multiplex PCR reads with MiXCR, one entry per CDR3 protein. The sample yields approximately 170,000 distinct CDR3 sequences, about 91% seen once. The sequencing sample was made of CD4+ T cells from PBMCs. The receptors come from a human donor in good health. Both conserved end residues are part of each CDR3. D genes are given only for firm matches. Clone size appears in some rows only: once, few, many, or a class for an expanded clone.

d_call j_call v_call clone_size cdr3_nt cdr3_aa
TRBD2 TRBJ2-7 TRBV5-1 once TGCGCCAGCAGCTTGGGACTAGCGAAGAGCTCCTACGAGCAGTACTTC CASSLGLAKSSYEQYF
NA TRBJ1-4 TRBV9 NA TGTGCCAGCAGCGCCCTTACAAGAGGGGATGAAAAACTGTTTTTT CASSALTRGDEKLFF
NA TRBJ2-7 TRBV20-1 NA TGCAGTGCTAGAGTCAGGCCTCTTACTTCCTACGAGCAGTACTTC CSARVRPLTSYEQYF
TRBD2 TRBJ2-7 TRBV28 NA TGTGCCAGCACCCCTTCTGGCGGGAGAACCTACGAGCAGTACTTC CASTPSGGRTYEQYF
NA TRBJ1-6 TRBV3-1 NA TGTGCCAGCAGCCAAGACGGCGGGGCCCTCCACTTT CASSQDGGALHF
NA TRBJ1-1 TRBV6-5 once TGTGCCAGCAGTACCCGTGCAGGGCACCACACTGAAGCTTTCTTT CASSTRAGHHTEAFF
TRBD1 TRBJ2-7 TRBV30 NA TGTGCCTGGAGTGGAGGGGGGACAGGCCCTAGGCAGTACTTC CAWSGGGTGPRQYF
NA TRBJ2-4 TRBV20-1 once TGCAGTGCTAGCCCACAGGAAAACATTCAGTACTTC CSASPQENIQYF
NA TRBJ2-2 TRBV9 once TGTGCCAGCAGCGTAGAGGGGCTCGCGAACACCGGGGAGCTGTTTTTT CASSVEGLANTGELFF
NA TRBJ1-1 TRBV7-2 NA TGTGCCAGCAGCTTAAGGCGGGGGGCTGGGAACACTGAAGCTTTCTTT CASSLRRGAGNTEAFF
NA TRBJ1-1 TRBV19 NA TGTGCCAGTAGTACCGGACAGCGAGCTTTCTTT CASSTGQRAFF
TRBD1 TRBJ1-2 TRBV5-1 NA TGCGCCAGCAGCAACCAGGACAGGGCGAACTATGGCTACACCTTC CASSNQDRANYGYTF
NA TRBJ1-1 TRBV4-1 NA TGCGCCAGCAGCCGGTGGGGGGGGGCTATGAACACTGAAGCTTTCTTT CASSRWGGAMNTEAFF
NA TRBJ2-2 TRBV6-6 NA TGTGCCAGCAGCCGCGTCGACTGGGATCACACCGGGGAGCTGTTTTTT CASSRVDWDHTGELFF
TRBD1 TRBJ1-2 TRBV6-5 NA TGTGCCAGCATGGAGGGACAGGGAGCAGGCTACACCTTC CASMEGQGAGYTF
NA TRBJ2-4 TRBV9 NA TGTGCCAGCAGCGTAGGATACCGAGGGGACATTCAGTACTTC CASSVGYRGDIQYF
NA TRBJ1-5 TRBV21-1 NA TGTGCCAGCAGCACCCCCAGGGTCGGCTATAGCAATCAGCCCCAGCATTTT CASSTPRVGYSNQPQHF
NA TRBJ2-3 TRBV9 NA TGTGCCAGCAGCGTACAACAGAGCACAGATACGCAGTATTTT CASSVQQSTDTQYF
TRBD1 TRBJ2-2 TRBV7-2 NA TGTGCCAGCAGCCTCGGCCTCAGGGGGACCGGGGAGCTGTTTTTT CASSLGLRGTGELFF
TRBD1 TRBJ1-1 TRBV28 NA TGTGCCAGCAGTTTACCGCAGGGGGCTCGTACGGACACTGAAGCTTTCTTT CASSLPQGARTDTEAFF
NA TRBJ2-3 TRBV5-1 NA TGCGCCAGCAGCTTGACAGGTCCCGTCGAAGATACGCAGTATTTT CASSLTGPVEDTQYF
TRBD2 TRBJ2-5 TRBV10-3 NA TGTGCCATCAGTGGTTTAGCGGGAGAAGAGACCCAGTACTTC CAISGLAGEETQYF
NA TRBJ1-1 TRBV14 NA TGTGCCAGCAGCCAATCGTGGCAGGAAGCTTTCTTT CASSQSWQEAFF
TRBD2 TRBJ2-1 TRBV6-2/TRBV6-3 NA TGTGCCAGCACCCGGGACTACCACAATGAGCAGTTCTTC CASTRDYHNEQFF
NA TRBJ2-4 TRBV28 NA TGTGCCACCTTTGGGGGGGGCGTAACCAAAAACATTCAGTACTTC CATFGGGVTKNIQYF
NA TRBJ2-7 TRBV12-3/TRBV12-4 NA TGTGCCAGCAGTGCCCAAACAGGGAGGACCTACGAGCAGTACTTC CASSAQTGRTYEQYF
TRBD1 TRBJ1-4 TRBV9 NA TGTGCCAGCAGCGTCGAAGACAGGGCTACTAATGAAAAACTGTTTTTT CASSVEDRATNEKLFF
TRBD1 TRBJ1-6 TRBV5-6 NA TGTGCCACTCAACAAACAGGGGGCTATAATTCACCCCTCCACTTT CATQQTGGYNSPLHF
NA TRBJ1-1 TRBV6-2/TRBV6-3 NA TGTGCCAGCAGTTGGGGGTTGGACACTGAAGCTTTCTTT CASSWGLDTEAFF
NA TRBJ1-1 TRBV20-1 once TGCTCCTCACATAACAGGGCAAAAGACACTGAAGCTTTCTTT CSSHNRAKDTEAFF
NA TRBJ2-2 TRBV6-6 NA TGTGCCAGCAAGGGGGGGCCAAACACCGGGGAGCTGTTTTTT CASKGGPNTGELFF
NA TRBJ1-2 TRBV7-9 NA TGTGCCAGCAGCTTATCAGGGGTATTAGTCTATGGCTACACCTTC CASSLSGVLVYGYTF
NA TRBJ1-2 TRBV20-1 NA TGCAGTGCTCTTCGGTCGGGCCCCAATGGCTACACCTTC CSALRSGPNGYTF
NA TRBJ2-7 TRBV20-1 NA TGCAGTGCTTTTGGTGCGGGATCTGGGAGCGCCGAGCAGTACTTC CSAFGAGSGSAEQYF
NA TRBJ1-2 TRBV5-1 NA TGCGCCAGCAGTTCGCGGGAGATCTATGGCTACACCTTC CASSSREIYGYTF
TRBD1 TRBJ2-3 TRBV5-4 NA TGTGCCAGCAAAACCCCGGGACAGAACACAGATACGCAGTATTTT CASKTPGQNTDTQYF
NA TRBJ1-6 TRBV2 NA TGTGCCAGCAGTGAGTTATGGGGGCCGGATTCACCCCTCCACTTT CASSELWGPDSPLHF